This T cell receptor beta chain originates from a study of blood T cells in healthy people across ages. Study-level results: Age advanced and TCR beta diversity per million T cells fell, roughly linearly.

This clonotype came up a few times. The antigen is unknown. A second PCR of about 6 to 11 cycles used a sample-barcoded 5' primer and a J-beta primer mix. TCRdb fed the 5' RACE reads into MiXCR, producing one record per CDR3 protein. The table includes roughly 700,000 distinct CDR3 sequences, around 49% detected once. The sample consisted of blood. This sequence was found in an older woman in good health.

The CDR3 sequence is CASGEPLRTETEAFF. CDR3 sequence (DNA): TGTGCCAGCGGTGAACCCCTTAGGACGGAAACAGAAGCTTTCTTT. The gene calls are TRBV6-5 and TRBJ1-1; no clear D. V lost 8 bases and J 8 bases, leaving 24 bases between the germline ends. There are 15 residues in the CDR3. Germline V CDR1 and CDR2: MNHEY, SVGAGI.